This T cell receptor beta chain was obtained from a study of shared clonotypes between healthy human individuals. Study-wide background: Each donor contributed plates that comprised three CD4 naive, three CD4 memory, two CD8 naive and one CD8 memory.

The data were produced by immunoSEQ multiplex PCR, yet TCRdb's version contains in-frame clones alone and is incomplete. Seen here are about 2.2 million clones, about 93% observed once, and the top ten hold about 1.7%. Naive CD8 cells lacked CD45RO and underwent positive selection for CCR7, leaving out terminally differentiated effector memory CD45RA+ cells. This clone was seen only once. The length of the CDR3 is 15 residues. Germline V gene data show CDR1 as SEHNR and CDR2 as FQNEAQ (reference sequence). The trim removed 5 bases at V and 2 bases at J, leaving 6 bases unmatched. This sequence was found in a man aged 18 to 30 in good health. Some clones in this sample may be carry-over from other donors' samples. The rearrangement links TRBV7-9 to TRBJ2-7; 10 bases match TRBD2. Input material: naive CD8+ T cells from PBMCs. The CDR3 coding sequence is TGTGCCAGCAGCACGCCTAGCGGGAGAACCTACGAGCAGTACTTC. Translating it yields CASSTPSGRTYEQYF.